The entry below describes one TCR beta chain. In the study's own analysis: Scientists estimated how many nucleated cells there were by amplifying reference gene primers. Generated by immunoSEQ multiplex PCR, the TCRdb table keeps only in-frame clones and is missing some. For V, J and clone size, that table is used; D and trimming come from the DNA. The table includes approximately 74,000 clones, 84% detected once. The source of the sample is a study of blood T cell repertoires in COVID-19. Study-wide context: Both acute and convalescent COVID-19 samples were obtained from the United States, Italy and Spain. Nucleic acid was either cDNA or gDNA, and it came from T cells, B-cell-depleted T cells, or PBMCs.

CDR3 length: 16 residues. Germline CDR1 and CDR2: SEHNR and FQNEAQ (reference sequence). The V gene end was trimmed by 1 base and the J gene end by 6 bases; junction bases not matched to a gene: 12. The V gene is TRBV7-9, the J gene TRBJ2-7, with 7 bases matching TRBD2. The source of this sequence is a man between 65 and 79 years old with acute or convalescent COVID-19. The sequenced material came from peripheral blood. DNA for the CDR3: TGTGCCAGCAGCTTAGGGCTAGCGGTTACGTTTCGCGAGCAGTACTTC. It is translated as CASSLGLAVTFREQYF.